Sequencing of this T cell receptor beta chain was carried out in a study of blood T cell repertoires in COVID-19 (TCRdb year 2020). In terms of the full investigation: Collaborator samples came from the United States, Italy and Spain and covered acute and convalescent phases of COVID-19. The material from the prospective study consisted of cDNA or gDNA derived from T cells, B-cell-depleted T cells, or PBMCs. Deeply sampled blood TCRbeta repertoires from subjects exposed to, actively infected with, or recovered from COVID-19 were included in the dataset. The repertoires were released in a freely available public database intended as a resource for research on the immune response to SARS-CoV-2. Samples were obtained from the ongoing ImmuneRACE study (first 160 participants) and from over 1,000 subjects provided by 6 global collaborators. Nearly every sample came with metadata listing a de-identified subject ID, COVID-19 status, age in years and sex. Where available, HLA class I and class II types were taken from metadata supplied by the sample provider and were not determined by assay-based typing. General findings and caveats noted by the study authors: Clinical and demographic metadata were provided uncurated, with the amount varying by source and participant.

Details on this clone: No antigen is known for it. Base qualities are missing; no much larger clone stands one base away.

Whole blood was collected in K2EDTA tubes by collaborating institutions according to the institutions' own protocols. For TCRbeta analysis, collaborator samples were shipped as frozen whole blood, as isolated PBMCs, or as DNA extracted from either sample type. The immunoSEQ Assay, a bias-controlled multiplex PCR, was used to amplify TCRbeta CDR3 regions from genomic DNA. In the paper's pipeline: The number of nucleated cells in each sample was estimated from the amplification of reference gene primers within the assay. Sequence reads were collapsed and filtered to measure the absolute abundance of every unique TCRbeta CDR3 rearrangement. For each sample, productive Simpson clonality was calculated by taking the square root of Simpson's diversity index across productive rearrangements. Held by TCRdb, this immuneACCESS table contains in-frame sequences only and omits some clones. Under half of the omission traces to an unresolved V gene where checked; the cause of the rest is unknown. V, J and clone size are taken as reported in that table, and D and trimming were inferred from the DNA itself. The table for this sample lists 75,000 to 90,000 clones; approximately 80% of them were counted only once. The top ten clonotypes cover 4% to 6% of the sample.

The sample was peripheral blood. The TCR sequence derives from a woman aged 70 to 79 with acute or convalescent COVID-19.

The nucleotides are TGTGCCAGCAGTGGAGGACAGGGAGGGGAGACCCAGTACTTC. Protein translation: CASSGGQGGETQYF. The chain was built from TRBV6-6 and TRBJ2-5; perhaps TRBD1 is the D gene, with 8 bases matching. Trimming at the junction amounts to 5 bases on V and 5 bases on J, and the germline ends lie 15 bases apart. CDR1 and CDR2, looked up from the germline V gene (reference sequence), are MNHNY and SVGAGI. Counted from cysteine to phenylalanine, this CDR3 has 14 amino acids. Only the CDR3 part of the read is kept: 42 bases, read in frame from the first base.